The 30 T cell receptor beta chains presented below share a single source sample, sequenced in a study of blood T cell repertoires in COVID-19. The assay was immunoSEQ multiplex PCR, and TCRdb's table has in-frame clones only and misses some. Found here are under 300,000 clones, roughly 89% of them singletons; the top ten hold over 1.5%. The sample consisted of peripheral blood. Receptor source: a woman between 40 and 50 years old who had recovered from COVID-19.

The chain links TRBV5-1 to TRBJ2-3; TRBD2 agrees at 10 bases. In germline, CDR1 is SGHRS, CDR2 YFSETQ. The length of the CDR3 is 14 residues. Trimming at V came to 4 bases and at J to 1 base, leaving 0 bases not matched to a gene. Here the CDR3 reads CASSTSGGTDTQYF. CDR3 nucleotide sequence: TGCGCCAGCAGCACTAGCGGGGGCACAGATACGCAGTATTTT.

This clone was counted between two and nine times. The gene calls are TRBV19 and TRBJ1-6; 7 nucleotides match TRBD1. The V gene's germline CDR1 is LNHDA and CDR2 SQIVND (reference sequence). V was pared by 3 bases and J by 11 bases, with 1 base of the junction left unmatched. The CDR3 extends over 12 amino acids. CDR3 protein: CASSMQGAPLHF. In DNA form, the CDR3 reads TGTGCCAGTAGTATGCAGGGGGCACCCCTCCACTTT.

The genes are TRBV7-9 and TRBJ1-2; no firm D call. Looked up from germline, CDR1 is SEHNR and CDR2 is FQNEAQ (reference sequence). CDR3 size: 12 residues. Trimming shortened V by 5 bases and J by 3 bases, and 7 bases separated the two germline ends. Written as DNA, the CDR3 is TGTGCCAGCAGCCAAGGAGACTATGGCTACACCTTC. Its protein is CASSQGDYGYTF.

V and J are TRBV14 and TRBJ2-3, with D possibly matching TRBD2 (6 bases). This CDR3 comprises 16 residues. The V end lost 1 base, the J end lost 3 bases, and 14 bases lay between the germline ends. Germline V gene data show CDR1 as SGHDN and CDR2 as FVKESK. CDR3 bases: TGTGCCAGCAGCCAAGTTGGAGGGAGTTCGACAGATACGCAGTATTTT. Its protein is CASSQVGGSSTDTQYF.

The rearrangement uses TRBV2 and TRBJ2-2, with D possibly being TRBD2 (5 bases). V was trimmed by 8 bases and J by 0 bases, leaving 10 bases between them. CDR3 length equals 14 residues. The germline CDR1 and CDR2 sequences are SNHLY and FYNNEI. The CDR3 DNA sequence: TGTGCCAGCCGGGATGGGGCGAACACCGGGGAGCTGTTTTTT. Translated, it gives CASRDGANTGELFF.

This clone occurred once. V is TRBV19 and J is TRBJ1-4; D remains unclear. The CDR3 consists of 16 residues. V was shortened by 7 bases and J by 6 bases, with 21 bases between the two germline ends. Looked up from germline, CDR1 is LNHDA and CDR2 is SQIVND (reference sequence). The chain's CDR3 is CASKPMVSTSHEKLFF. CDR3 coding DNA: TGTGCCAGTAAGCCAATGGTTTCCACCTCCCATGAAAAACTGTTTTTT.

J is TRBJ1-6 and V is TRBV6-5; no firm D call. V was trimmed by 7 bases and J by 7 bases, leaving 17 bases between them. CDR1 is MNHEY, CDR2 SVGAGI, per germline. This CDR3 has 15 residues. CDR3 loop: CASTLKWQNNSPLHF. The CDR3 nucleotides read TGTGCCAGCACTTTAAAGTGGCAGAACAATTCACCCCTCCACTTT.

J is TRBJ1-5 and V is TRBV6-5; D is ambiguous. Trimming shortened V by 4 bases and J by 1 base, and 11 bases separated the two germline ends. The CDR3 runs 15 residues. Germline CDR1 MNHEY, CDR2 SVGAGI. DNA of the CDR3: TGTGCCAGCAGTTCCGGGGTAATAAGCAATCAGCCCCAGCATTTT. Protein: CASSSGVISNQPQHF.

This rearrangement joins TRBV5-1 to TRBJ1-2, with D perhaps matching TRBD1 (6 bases). V shed 0 bases and J shed 4 bases, with 13 bases lying between them. This CDR3 contains 15 residues. Germline values: CDR1 SGHRS, CDR2 YFSETQ. CDR3: CASSLGAGASYGYTF. CDR3 bases: TGCGCCAGCAGCTTGGGGGCAGGGGCCAGCTATGGCTACACCTTC.

This chain connects TRBV5-1 to TRBJ1-3; D is ambiguous. Trimming took off 4 bases at V and 4 bases at J, with 15 bases between the two ends. This CDR3 region has 15 residues. The germline V gene encodes CDR1 SGHRS and CDR2 YFSETQ. CDR3 bases: TGCGCCAGCAGCCGAACGGAGGTAAACGGAAACACCATATATTTT. This encodes CASSRTEVNGNTIYF.

The chain has TRBV5-6 and TRBJ1-4, with D uncertain. This CDR3 region has 14 residues. Deletions cut 6 bases from V and 4 bases from J, with 13 bases between. CDR1 is SGHDT, CDR2 YYEEEE, per germline. CDR3 region: CASNLRPDNEKLFF. In DNA, the CDR3 is TGTGCCAGCAACCTCAGGCCGGATAATGAAAAACTGTTTTTT.

V and J are TRBV7-9 and TRBJ1-2; D is unresolved. The CDR3 runs 12 residues. Germline V lookup: CDR1 SEHNR, CDR2 FQNEAQ (reference sequence). V dropped 2 bases and J dropped 8 bases, with 9 bases sitting between them. CDR3 residues: CASSLSARGYTF. The CDR3 DNA reads as TGTGCCAGCAGCTTATCCGCCAGGGGCTACACCTTC.

The gene calls are TRBV23-1 and TRBJ1-2; D remains ambiguous. TRBV23-1 is an ORF for which the function is uncertain. This CDR3 spans 13 amino acids. Trimming pared 11 bases from V and 0 bases from J, leaving 13 bases between. The CDR3 DNA reads as TGCGCCTCCATACACGGAGCTAACTATGGCTACACCTTC. Encoded protein: CASIHGANYGYTF.

The chain uses TRBV5-5 and TRBJ1-4; 12 bases map to TRBD1. The J segment lost 7 bases and the V segment lost 4 bases, leaving 8 bases of the junction unmatched. The CDR3 contains 16 residues. From germline, CDR1 is SGHKS and CDR2 YYEKEE (reference sequence). In DNA, the CDR3 is TGTGCCAGCAGCCCCGGGACAGGGGGCGCAGGTGAAAAACTGTTTTTT. Its translation: CASSPGTGGAGEKLFF.

The J gene is TRBJ2-7, the V gene TRBV5-1; 7 nucleotides match TRBD1. Germline CDR1 and CDR2: SGHRS and YFSETQ. The CDR3 consists of 14 residues. Trimming at V came to 4 bases and at J to 9 bases, leaving 13 bases not matched to a gene. The CDR3 here is CASSVGQTLSSQYF. In DNA, the CDR3 is TGCGCCAGCAGCGTGGGACAGACTCTTTCGTCGCAGTACTTC.

The rearrangement uses TRBV9 and TRBJ2-5, with 8 bases fitting TRBD1. CDR1 SGDLS and CDR2 YYNGEE come from the germline V gene. V dropped 2 bases and J dropped 1; count of bases not matched to a gene: 7. The CDR3 is 16 residues long. The CDR3 here is CASSVLGTGFQETQYF. CDR3 sequence (DNA): TGTGCCAGCAGCGTCCTGGGGACAGGTTTCCAAGAGACCCAGTACTTC.

This clone was seen a few times. This chain connects TRBV28 to TRBJ1-5; a possible D gene is TRBD1 (5 bases). The length of the CDR3 is 16 residues. V lost 5 bases, J lost 0 bases, and 14 bases lay in between. Germline-derived CDR1 and CDR2 are MDHEN and SYDVKM. This CDR3 reads CASSPSGRDSNQPQHF. In nucleotides, the CDR3 is TGTGCCAGCAGTCCCTCGGGCAGGGATAGCAATCAGCCCCAGCATTTT.

This chain links TRBV2 with TRBJ1-1, with D uncertain. V was clipped by 5 bases and J by 4 bases, with 11 bases between them. CDR1 SNHLY and CDR2 FYNNEI come from the germline V gene. The CDR3 contains 13 residues. CDR3 residues: CASSTTVGTEAFF. CDR3 coding DNA: TGTGCCAGCAGTACAACAGTGGGCACTGAAGCTTTCTTT.

This rearrangement joins TRBV29-1 to TRBJ1-2, with 7 bases that match TRBD1. The CDR3 extends over 13 amino acids. Germline V gives CDR1 SQVTM, CDR2 ANQGSEA. V lost 6 bases to trimming and J lost 0 bases; unmatched junction nucleotides: 4. Here the CDR3 reads CSVFRGSNYGYTF. The CDR3 coding sequence is TGCAGCGTCTTCAGGGGGTCTAACTATGGCTACACCTTC. Looking up the rest from reference TRBV29-1 and TRBJ1-2 gives the full variable domain: SAVISQKPSRDICQRGTSLTIQCQVDSQVTMMFWYRQQPGQSLTLIATANQGSEATYESGFVIDKFPISRPNLTFSTLTVSNMSPEDSSIYLCSVFRGSNYGYTFGSGTRLTVV.

CDR3 in amino acids: CASSFEDTIYNEQFF. The CDR3 coding sequence is TGTGCCAGCAGCTTCGAGGACACAATCTACAATGAGCAGTTCTTC. This chain links TRBV7-9 with TRBJ2-1, with D possibly TRBD1 on 5 matching bases. The CDR3 is 15 residues long. In germline, CDR1 is SEHNR, CDR2 FQNEAQ (reference sequence). V lost 3 bases and J 3 bases, leaving 12 bases between the germline ends.

This clone has just a few counts. The chain carries TRBV5-1 and TRBJ2-3; 15 bases are shared with TRBD2. This CDR3 is 18 amino acids long. The ends lost 0 bases at V and 2 bases at J; junction bases unmatched: 4. Germline CDR1 reads SGHRS; CDR2 reads YFSETQ. The CDR3, as DNA: TGCGCCAGCAGCTTGGAGGGACTAGCGGGGGGTGACACAGATACGCAGTATTTT. This encodes CASSLEGLAGGDTDTQYF.

J is TRBJ1-2 and V is TRBV5-1; 9 nucleotides align to TRBD1. Unmatched junction bases numbered 12, after V lost 4 bases and J lost 5 bases. CDR1 is SGHRS, CDR2 YFSETQ, per germline. The CDR3 has 16 amino acids. The DNA of the CDR3 is TGCGCCAGCAGCACCGGGACAGGGACAGGAGATTATGGCTACACCTTC. Amino acids: CASSTGTGTGDYGYTF.

The chain recombines TRBV5-1 with TRBJ2-7; D not certain. This CDR3 is built from 16 residues. Germline CDR1 is SGHRS and CDR2 is YFSETQ. V gave up 0 bases and J gave up 0 bases, with 13 bases separating them. Here the CDR3 reads CASSLGVSASSYEQYF. CDR3 nucleotide sequence: TGCGCCAGCAGCTTGGGTGTCAGCGCGAGCTCCTACGAGCAGTACTTC.

CDR3 in DNA: TGTGCCAGCAGCTCCCTAGGCCCGTCAAACTATGGCTACACCTTC. This gives the protein CASSSLGPSNYGYTF. V and J are TRBV7-3 and TRBJ1-2, with unresolved D. The CDR3 runs 15 residues. Germline V gene sequence: CDR1 SGHTA, CDR2 FQGTGA. V lost 4 bases and J 2 bases, leaving 14 bases between the germline ends.

J is TRBJ2-2 and V is TRBV7-3; D is possibly TRBD1 (5 bases). The V gene's germline CDR1 is SGHTA and CDR2 FQGTGA. The CDR3 is 15 amino acids. V lost 2 bases and J 4 bases, leaving 11 bases between the germline ends. The chain's CDR3 is CASSLQGQSTGELFF. CDR3 nucleotides: TGTGCCAGCAGCTTACAGGGTCAGAGCACCGGGGAGCTGTTTTTT.

The rearrangement links TRBV20-1 to TRBJ2-7; TRBD1 agrees at 9 bases. CDR3 length: 14 amino acids. V dropped 3 bases and J dropped 3; count of bases not matched to a gene: 6. CDR1 is DFQATT and CDR2 is SNEGSKA in the germline V gene (reference sequence). The CDR3 sequence is CSASTGGNGYEQYF. Here the CDR3 DNA reads TGCAGTGCTAGTACAGGGGGCAACGGCTACGAGCAGTACTTC.

The gene calls are TRBV28 and TRBJ2-1; D perhaps matches TRBD1 (5 bases). Trimming pared 6 bases from V and 2 bases from J, leaving 20 bases between. The CDR3 length is 17 residues. In germline, CDR1 is MDHEN, CDR2 SYDVKM. The CDR3 is CASRDGLSGATYNEQFF. CDR3 sequence (DNA): TGTGCCAGCAGGGATGGGCTAAGTGGGGCAACCTACAATGAGCAGTTCTTC.

This clone occurred a few times. The chain couples TRBV7-3 to TRBJ1-1; D remains unclear. This CDR3 has 13 residues. V lost 0 bases and J 2 bases, leaving 4 bases between the germline ends. Germline-derived CDR1 and CDR2 are SGHTA and FQGTGA. CDR3 nucleotide sequence: TGTGCCAGCAGCTTAACTACTAACACTGAAGCTTTCTTT. Protein: CASSLTTNTEAFF.

This clone was detected once. The rearrangement joins TRBV7-4 to TRBJ2-7; 15 bases match TRBD2. The CDR3 has 16 residues. The V gene's germline CDR1 is SGHVT and CDR2 SQSDAQ. V dropped 6 bases and J dropped 3; count of bases not matched to a gene: 6. CDR3 protein: CASRHGLAGGYYEQYF. In DNA form, the CDR3 reads TGTGCCAGCAGACACGGACTAGCGGGGGGGTACTACGAGCAGTACTTC.

This chain uses TRBV4-2 with TRBJ2-5; 10 bases match TRBD2. The germline V gene encodes CDR1 LGHNA and CDR2 YNFKEQ. The CDR3 covers 16 residues. J gave up 2 bases and V 1 base, and 4 bases lay outside the gene matches. CDR3 region: CASSQVLAGVQETQYF. In nucleotides, the CDR3 is TGTGCCAGCAGCCAAGTCCTAGCGGGAGTTCAAGAGACCCAGTACTTC.